A selection of T cell receptor beta chains follows, all from one sample in a study of PD-L1 blockade in urothelial cancer. Data came from immunoSEQ multiplex PCR; TCRdb stores just in-frame clones and leaves some out. This sample has some 120,000 clones, with around 88% found just once. Sample: PBMCs, taken around atezolizumab (anti-PD-L1) treatment. The receptors derive from a man between 60 and 70 years old with urothelial cancer. The CDR3 runs from the conserved cysteine through the conserved F or W. Fields, in order: CDR3 protein, V gene.

CDR3: CASSLTGTGGTGELFF; V: TRBV7-3
CDR3: CASSTSGSYEQYF; V: TRBV18
CDR3: CASGVVRNPNTGELFF; V: TRBV6-1
CDR3: CASSSGLAPETQYF; V: TRBV5-4
CDR3: CASRLLSGGQETQYF; V: TRBV7-2
CDR3: CASRDSLYGYTF; V: TRBV6-1
CDR3: CASSVSDSYEQYF; V: TRBV28
CDR3: CASSLNPGDYNEQFF; V: TRBV7-3
CDR3: CASRPGQGVETQYF; V: TRBV6-6
CDR3: CASGTGAPYEQYF; V: TRBV28
CDR3: CASSMEPQGGETQYF; V: TRBV19
CDR3: CASSAEGAGSLFEKLFF; V: TRBV9
CDR3: CASGDRGTGNTIYF; V: TRBV12-5
CDR3: CASSRSTGLFGELFF; V: TRBV4-3
CDR3: CASSQDALRDRAYEQYF; V: TRBV4-1
CDR3: CASRTGETQYF; V: TRBV28
CDR3: CASSGQGNEKLFF; V: TRBV9
CDR3: CASSQWQGAGNEQFF; V: TRBV14
CDR3: CASTFKAGVYEQYF; V: TRBV28
CDR3: CSAVSTDTQYF; V: TRBV29-1
CDR3: CASSQDTGMRGYTF; V: TRBV4-1
CDR3: CASSLGTGPHEQYF; V: TRBV11-3
CDR3: CAWSGRVLAANYNEQFF; V: TRBV30
CDR3: CASSFISGEQYF; V: TRBV5-6
CDR3: CASSFQSGGNTIYF; V: TRBV7-2
CDR3: CASRTGGKTEAFF; V: TRBV6-1
CDR3: CASSLVSGQETIEQYF; V: TRBV7-2
CDR3: CASSPGLAGGSSTDTQYF; V: TRBV19
CDR3: CASSYSGGRGSEQYF; V: TRBV6-6
CDR3: CASSVGGGADTQYF; V: TRBV9
CDR3: CASSDNVGGGRAGDEQFF; V: TRBV9
CDR3: CASSPFRDRGWQPQHF; V: TRBV28
CDR3: CASSLSHFGSEQYF; V: TRBV11-3
CDR3: CASSQADPQGGYTF; V: TRBV4-2
CDR3: CASSTQLAGDQETQYF; V: TRBV27
CDR3: CASSLRGQANTEAFF; V: TRBV7-2
CDR3: CASSPTGRVNTEAFF; V: TRBV5-5
CDR3: CASSPGLASYEQYF; V: TRBV9
CDR3: CASSEQGVGVNTEAFF; V: TRBV2
CDR3: CASSVSNTRTDTQYF; V: TRBV2
CDR3: CASSSDRKEQYF; V: TRBV6-5
CDR3: CASSRGLAGLWYF; V: TRBV6-5
CDR3: CASSLRAMNTEAFF; V: TRBV27
CDR3: CATSRDRGSGNTIYF; V: TRBV15
CDR3: CSARDSWNTEAFF; V: TRBV29-1
CDR3: CASTEGEGFYGYTF; V: TRBV2
CDR3: CAISESGLAYEQYF; V: TRBV10-3
CDR3: CASSEAVGTLAGEGYEQYF; V: TRBV10-1
CDR3: CASSLRTGNGYTF; V: TRBV7-8
CDR3: CASSPSGLRGGEQFF; V: TRBV28
CDR3: CASTLGSQETQYF; V: TRBV6-1
CDR3: CASSGGQGVNGYTF; V: TRBV19
CDR3: CASSQEMGRLNTEAFF; V: TRBV4-3
CDR3: CASSLAGSSGTEAFF; V: TRBV5-4
CDR3: CASSPRGGTTEGQETQYF; V: TRBV9
CDR3: CASRETGGAETQYF; V: TRBV2
CDR3: CASSIDGDRGGDTQYF; V: TRBV19
CDR3: CASTQTDRGEKLFF; V: TRBV5-1
CDR3: CASRGQSYEQYF; V: TRBV6-5
CDR3: CASSPHGRRGSYEQYF; V: TRBV9